The next 3 T cell receptor beta chains were all read from a single sample in a study of blood T cell repertoires in COVID-19. TCRdb keeps only in-frame clones here, not all; method: immunoSEQ multiplex PCR. The table includes just over 150,000 clones, more than 75% detected once. The sequencing input was PBMCs or T cells enriched from blood (not recorded which). These receptors were obtained from a woman aged 50 to 60 who had recovered from COVID-19.

CDR3 DNA sequence: TGTGCCAGCAGTGAGCGGGCGCACAATGGCTACACCTTC. Translating it yields CASSERAHNGYTF. This chain connects TRBV6-1 to TRBJ1-2; D gene ambiguous. The length of the CDR3 is 13 residues. V gave up 3 bases and J gave up 6 bases, with 11 bases separating them. From germline, CDR1 is MNHNS and CDR2 SASEGT.

For this clone: Sequence at one end of the junction differs from germline and may be a read error. This chain links TRBV7-2 with TRBJ2-7; tentatively, D is TRBD2 (5 bases). Germline CDR1 SGHTA, CDR2 FQGNSA. The CDR3 extends over 14 amino acids. The CDR3 loop reads CASSLAATGYEQYF. The CDR3 nucleotides are TGTGCCAGCAGCCTAGCCGCCACGGGGTACGAGCAGTACTTC. The full variable domain, its missing parts supplied by reference TRBV7-2 and TRBJ2-7, is GAGVSQSPSNKVTEKGKDVELRCDPISGHTALYWYRQSLGQGLEFLIYFQGNSAPDKSGLPSDRFSAERTGGSVSTLTIQRTQQEDSAVYLCASSLAATGYEQYFGPGTRLTVT.

The rearrangement uses TRBV6-2 or TRBV6-3 and TRBJ2-2; 16 nucleotides match TRBD2. The V gene end was trimmed by 4 bases and the J gene end by 7 bases; junction bases not matched to a gene: 9. The CDR3 is 18 residues long. Germline V lookup: CDR1 MNHEY, CDR2 SVGEGT. The CDR3 DNA sequence: TGTGCCAGCAGTTCACCGGGACTAGCGGGGGGGCGTGGCGGGGAGCTGTTTTTT. Encoded protein: CASSSPGLAGGRGGELFF.